The 3 T cell receptor beta chains below come from one sample, sequenced in a study of blood T cell repertoires in COVID-19 (TCRdb year 2020). To prepare the library, the immunoSEQ multiplex PCR assay was applied. In its TCRdb copy, this immuneACCESS table keeps in-frame sequences only and misses some clones. Where compared with another copy, unresolved V genes explain less than half of these, and the others have no known cause. This sample holds 110,000 to 150,000 clones; about 86% were observed only once. Around 8% of the sample is held by the ten biggest clonotypes. Sequencing was carried out using peripheral blood. Receptors originate from a human donor in a cohort sampled during active COVID-19.

The V gene is TRBV29-1, the J gene TRBJ2-5; 8 bases agree with TRBD2. The CDR3 extends over 13 amino acids. Germline V gives CDR1 SQVTM, CDR2 ANQGSEA. V shed 4 bases and J 3 bases; nucleotides not matched to a gene: 4. CDR3 region: CSVGTSGKETQYF. The CDR3 bases are TGCAGCGTTGGCACTAGCGGCAAAGAGACCCAGTACTTC.

V and J are TRBV2 and TRBJ2-7; D might be TRBD1 (5 bases). The V end was cut by 2 bases, the J end by 0 bases, with 8 bases between. The CDR3 loop spans 14 amino acids. Germline CDR1 SNHLY, CDR2 FYNNEI. CDR3 DNA sequence: TGTGCCAGCAGTGAACAGGGAAGCTCCTACGAGCAGTACTTC. Translating it yields CASSEQGSSYEQYF.

DNA of the CDR3: TGTGCCAGCAGCTTACAGTCGGGGAGACAAGAGACCCAGTACTTC. Translation gives CASSLQSGRQETQYF. The chain combines TRBV7-2 with TRBJ2-5; a possible D gene is TRBD2 (5 bases). Looked up from germline, CDR1 is SGHTA and CDR2 is FQGNSA. The CDR3 spans 15 residues. Trimming cost V 2 bases and J 2 bases, with 12 bases left between them. Based on the CDR3 plus reference TRBV7-2 and TRBJ2-5, the full variable domain is GAGVSQSPSNKVTEKGKDVELRCDPISGHTALYWYRQSLGQGLEFLIYFQGNSAPDKSGLPSDRFSAERTGGSVSTLTIQRTQQEDSAVYLCASSLQSGRQETQYFGPGTRLLVL.